The 25 T cell receptor beta chains below come from one sample, sequenced in a study of neoadjuvant anti-PD-1 for oral cavity cancer. Regarding time point: after neoadjuvant nivolumab, at surgical resection. TCRdb keeps only in-frame clones here, not all; method: immunoSEQ multiplex PCR. The sample carries approximately 13,000 clones, roughly 70% recorded once. Sequencing used PBMCs, obtained after nivolumab (anti-PD-1) treatment. Source of these receptors: a person aged 35 to 85 with oral cavity squamous cell carcinoma.

CDR3 loop: CASSLLRLAGDGDTQYF. The CDR3 bases are TGTGCCAGCAGCTTATTGCGACTAGCGGGCGATGGGGATACGCAGTATTTT. This chain links TRBV7-9 with TRBJ2-3; 10 nucleotides match TRBD2. Germline V gene lookup returns CDR1 SEHNR and CDR2 FQNEAQ (reference sequence). There are 17 residues in the CDR3. V trimming: 2 bases; J trimming: 6 bases; junction bases outside the gene matches: 11.

The rearrangement uses TRBV5-1 and TRBJ2-7, with D possibly being TRBD2 (6 bases). Trimming stripped 0 bases from V and 7 bases from J, with 14 bases between. Germline V CDR1 and CDR2: SGHRS, YFSETQ. The CDR3 totals 14 residues. The CDR3 loop reads CASSLAVEGREQYF. The CDR3, as DNA: TGCGCCAGCAGCTTGGCCGTCGAGGGGAGGGAGCAGTACTTC.

The chain joins TRBV2 to TRBJ2-7; D unclear. The CDR3 length is 14 residues. V lost 2 bases and J 0 bases, leaving 8 bases between the germline ends. The germline CDR1 and CDR2 sequences are SNHLY and FYNNEI. The CDR3 is CASSEMHSSYEQYF. In DNA form, the CDR3 reads TGTGCCAGCAGTGAAATGCACAGCTCCTACGAGCAGTACTTC.

This chain connects TRBV29-1 to TRBJ2-1; D is possibly TRBD2 (5 bases). The CDR3 contains 13 residues. The ends were cut back, 3 bases at V and 7 bases at J, with 13 bases in the middle. CDR1 SQVTM and CDR2 ANQGSEA come from the germline V gene. This CDR3 reads CSVDVSGRNEQFF. CDR3 nucleotides: TGCAGCGTTGATGTAAGTGGGAGAAATGAGCAGTTCTTC.

The chain couples TRBV6-1 to TRBJ1-1, with D perhaps TRBD1 (6 bases). V lost 10 bases and J 0 bases, leaving 12 bases between the germline ends. Per germline, CDR1 MNHNS and CDR2 SASEGT. This CDR3 is 13 amino acids long. The CDR3 DNA sequence: TGTGCCAACAGGGAGAGCATGAACACTGAAGCTTTCTTT. Translating gives CANRESMNTEAFF.

The chain uses TRBV30 and TRBJ2-7; no clear D. This CDR3 is built from 11 residues. The ends were cut back, 1 base at V and 5 bases at J, with 6 bases in the middle. The germline V gene encodes CDR1 GTSNPN and CDR2 SVGIG (reference sequence). The CDR3, as DNA: TGTGCCTGGAGTGGAGTGGACGAGCAGTACTTC. Translated, it gives CAWSGVDEQYF.

The chain joins TRBV2 to TRBJ2-7; D may be TRBD2 (6 bases). Germline V gene lookup returns CDR1 SNHLY and CDR2 FYNNEI. V lost 7 bases and J lost 0, with 10 bases in between. The CDR3 length is 13 residues. The CDR3 region is CASTGGTSYEQYF. The CDR3 bases are TGTGCCAGCACAGGAGGGACCTCCTACGAGCAGTACTTC.

The chain uses TRBV2 and TRBJ2-4, with 7 positions matching TRBD2. Trimming took 1 base from V and 1 from J; bases not matched to a gene: 4. This CDR3 region has 16 residues. The V gene's germline CDR1 is SNHLY and CDR2 FYNNEI. The CDR3 region is CASSEGAGVAKNIQYF. CDR3 bases: TGTGCCAGCAGTGAAGGGGCGGGAGTGGCCAAAAACATTCAGTACTTC.

The chain couples TRBV5-1 to TRBJ2-3; 8 nucleotides line up with TRBD1. The CDR3 consists of 17 residues. CDR1 SGHRS and CDR2 YFSETQ come from the germline V gene. V lost 2 bases to trimming and J lost 5 bases; unmatched junction nucleotides: 13. Here the CDR3 reads CASSFWTGNQLVDTQYF. DNA of the CDR3: TGCGCCAGCAGCTTTTGGACAGGGAATCAATTAGTAGATACGCAGTATTTT.

This clone was counted a few times. This rearrangement joins TRBV4-1 to TRBJ1-2; 9 bases align to TRBD1. The germline CDR1 and CDR2 sequences are MGHRA and YSYEKL. The CDR3 runs 14 residues. After removal of 3 bases from V and 7 bases from J, the junction contained 6 bases not matched to a gene. CDR3 in DNA: TGCGCCAGCAGCCAGGATACAGGGGGCATTGGCTACACCTTC. This sequence encodes CASSQDTGGIGYTF.

The V and J genes are TRBV5-6 and TRBJ2-2; D possibly corresponds to TRBD2 (7 bases). CDR1 SGHDT and CDR2 YYEEEE come from the germline V gene. This CDR3 region has 15 residues. Trimming took 1 base from V and 4 from J, leaving 11 bases between them. Written as DNA, the CDR3 is TGTGCCAGCAGCTTGCCAGGGGAGGGCACCGGGGAGCTGTTTTTT. Protein sequence: CASSLPGEGTGELFF.

The chain links TRBV30 to TRBJ1-1; D gene ambiguous. CDR1 and CDR2 (germline): GTSNPN, SVGIG (reference sequence). Trimming removed 4 bases at V and 4 bases at J, with 4 bases between. The CDR3 has 10 amino acids. The CDR3 spells CAWMTTEAFF. CDR3 in DNA: TGTGCCTGGATGACCACTGAAGCTTTCTTT. Full variable domain (rest looked up from reference TRBV30 and TRBJ1-1): SQTIHQWPATLVQPVGSPLSLECTVEGTSNPNLYWYRQAAGRGLQLLFYSVGIGQISSEVPQNLSASRPQDRQFILSSKKLLLSDSGFYLCAWMTTEAFFGQGTRLTVV.

The rearrangement joins TRBV6-5 to TRBJ2-1, with TRBD2 matching over 12 bases. This CDR3 spans 15 amino acids. Unmatched junction bases numbered 6, after V lost 6 bases and J lost 6 bases. The germline gives CDR1 MNHEY, CDR2 SVGAGI. The CDR3 bases are TGTGCCAGCAGCCCGACTAGCGGGAGTGGCAATGAGCAGTTCTTC. It codes for CASSPTSGSGNEQFF.

The rearrangement links TRBV19 to TRBJ1-1; possible D gene TRBD1, 6 bases. This CDR3 is built from 14 residues. Germline V CDR1 and CDR2: LNHDA, SQIVND (reference sequence). Deletions cut 10 bases from V and 5 bases from J, with 20 bases between. The DNA for the CDR3 is TGTGCCACCGAGCTGGTCAGGGGACGGACTGAAGCTTTCTTT. Translating it yields CATELVRGRTEAFF.

The genes are TRBV5-6 and TRBJ2-7; 10 bases are a match to TRBD1. V was pared by 1 base and J by 3 bases, with 7 bases of the junction left unmatched. Germline values: CDR1 SGHDT, CDR2 YYEEEE. There are 16 residues in the CDR3. CDR3 in amino acids: CASSLRVTGGIYEQYF. The CDR3 DNA follows: TGTGCCAGCAGCTTGCGAGTGACAGGGGGCATCTACGAGCAGTACTTC.

This clone was detected a few times. The V and J genes are TRBV6-1 and TRBJ1-1; 9 positions agree with TRBD1. There are 15 residues in the CDR3. V lost 10 bases and J lost 1; bases outside the gene matches: 10. Germline assignment: CDR1 MNHNS and CDR2 SASEGT. The CDR3 protein is CATRGTGQGNTEAFF. The CDR3 DNA sequence: TGTGCCACCCGGGGGACGGGACAGGGGAACACTGAAGCTTTCTTT.

This chain uses TRBV9 with TRBJ2-3; TRBD2 is a possible D gene (5 bases). Germline lookup yields CDR1 SGDLS and CDR2 YYNGEE. V lost 3 bases and J 2 bases, leaving 13 bases between the germline ends. This CDR3 is 15 amino acids long. For the CDR3, the DNA is TGTGCCAGCAGCGCCGAAGGAGGTGACACAGATACGCAGTATTTT. It translates to CASSAEGGDTDTQYF.

This chain links TRBV9 with TRBJ2-1, with a possible D match to TRBD2 (6 bases). V was clipped by 0 bases and J by 1 base, with 8 bases between them. From germline, CDR1 is SGDLS and CDR2 YYNGEE. The CDR3 extends over 15 amino acids. CDR3 region: CASSVGSGSYNEQFF. The DNA of the CDR3 is TGTGCCAGCAGCGTAGGGAGCGGGTCCTACAATGAGCAGTTCTTC.

This chain uses TRBV7-9 with TRBJ1-1; D is ambiguous. The germline CDR1 and CDR2 sequences are SEHNR and FQNEAQ (reference sequence). This CDR3 contains 13 residues. V was shortened by 5 bases and J by 8 bases, with 15 bases between the two germline ends. The CDR3 sequence: CASSPYKAGEAFF. CDR3 DNA: TGTGCCAGCAGCCCTTATAAGGCTGGGGAAGCTTTCTTT.

This sequence joins TRBV4-2 and TRBJ1-5; D is unresolved. CDR3 length: 16 amino acids. Germline V gene sequence: CDR1 LGHNA, CDR2 YNFKEQ. The ends were cut back, 0 bases at V and 2 bases at J, with 11 bases in the middle. The CDR3 is CASSQDVGVGNQPQHF. CDR3 coding DNA: TGTGCCAGCAGCCAAGATGTCGGGGTAGGCAATCAGCCCCAGCATTTT.

This chain uses TRBV6-1 with TRBJ2-1, with D possibly TRBD1 on 5 matching bases. Germline V gives CDR1 MNHNS, CDR2 SASEGT. The ends were cut back, 0 bases at V and 6 bases at J, with 12 bases in the middle. The CDR3 covers 15 residues. Written as DNA, the CDR3 is TGTGCCAGCAGTGAAGCCCAGGGTCCCTCCAATGAGCAGTTCTTC. This encodes CASSEAQGPSNEQFF.

The genes are TRBV28 and TRBJ2-7; 8 bases match TRBD2. Germline CDR1 and CDR2: MDHEN and SYDVKM. The CDR3 sequence is 14 residues long. V gave up 9 bases and J gave up 3 bases; unmatched junction bases: 10. CDR3 DNA sequence: TGTGCCAGTCGGGCGGGGGGTGGTGGCTACGAGCAGTACTTC. Its translation: CASRAGGGGYEQYF.

The V gene is TRBV5-1, the J gene TRBJ2-1; TRBD2 matches 11 bases. Germline lookup yields CDR1 SGHRS and CDR2 YFSETQ. V trimming: 7 bases; J trimming: 3 bases; junction bases outside the gene matches: 3. CDR3 size: 14 residues. The chain's CDR3 is CASGTSGGYNEQFF. In DNA form, the CDR3 reads TGCGCCAGCGGCACTAGCGGGGGCTACAATGAGCAGTTCTTC.

This clone came up a few times. V is TRBV2 and J is TRBJ2-7; 8 nucleotides agree with TRBD1. Germline-derived CDR1 and CDR2 are SNHLY and FYNNEI. The V segment lost 4 bases and the J segment 3 bases; nucleotides outside the gene matches: 2. The CDR3 has 13 residues. The CDR3 DNA reads as TGTGCCAGCAGTGGACAGGGGCTCTACGAGCAGTACTTC. Amino acid sequence: CASSGQGLYEQYF.

The V call is TRBV7-2, the J call TRBJ2-7, with 10 bases identical to TRBD2. Germline V gives CDR1 SGHTA, CDR2 FQGNSA. Losses at the gene ends were 3 bases for V and 0 bases for J; bases not matched to a gene: 11. The CDR3 has 18 amino acids. The CDR3 is CASSLIGIAGGLSYEQYF. CDR3 nucleotide sequence: TGTGCCAGCAGCTTGATCGGGATAGCGGGAGGACTCTCCTACGAGCAGTACTTC.